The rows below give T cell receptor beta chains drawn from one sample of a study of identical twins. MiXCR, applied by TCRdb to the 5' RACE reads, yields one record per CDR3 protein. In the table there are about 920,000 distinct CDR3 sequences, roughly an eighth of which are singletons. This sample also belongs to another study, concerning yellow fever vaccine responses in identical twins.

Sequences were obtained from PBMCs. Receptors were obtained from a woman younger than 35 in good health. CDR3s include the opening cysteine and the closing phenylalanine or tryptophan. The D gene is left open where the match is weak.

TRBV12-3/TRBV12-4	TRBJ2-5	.	CASSFWWGETQYF
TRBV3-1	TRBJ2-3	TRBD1	CASSWTGRSTDTQYF
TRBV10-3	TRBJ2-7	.	CAISERDGYEQYF
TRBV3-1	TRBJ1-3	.	CASSRTDTGNTIYF
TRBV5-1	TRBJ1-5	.	CASSLRGSQPQHF
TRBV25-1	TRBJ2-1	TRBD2	CASSASSGRTTYNEQFF
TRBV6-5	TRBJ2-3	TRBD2	CASSYSSGLRGGHQYTQYF
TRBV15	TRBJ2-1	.	CATSRDKGYNEQFF
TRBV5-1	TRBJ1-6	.	CASKQQDSSYNSPLHF
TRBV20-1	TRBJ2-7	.	CSARPSGLRYEQYF
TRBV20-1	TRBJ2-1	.	CSARDLWDEQFF
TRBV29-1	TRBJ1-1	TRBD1	CSVDGGTGVSTEAFF
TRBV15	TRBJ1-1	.	CATSRDYSMNTEAFF
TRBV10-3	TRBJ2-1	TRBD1	CAITRDRGPNEQFF
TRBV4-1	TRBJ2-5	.	CASSQDGIAQETQYF
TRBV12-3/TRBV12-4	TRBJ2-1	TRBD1	CASSKGQGTPNEQFF
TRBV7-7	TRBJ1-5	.	CASLLEGVGYGNQPQHF
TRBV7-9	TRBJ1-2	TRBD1	CASTPQGAHGYTF
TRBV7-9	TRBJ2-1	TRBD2	CASSSRTGTSGYNEQFF
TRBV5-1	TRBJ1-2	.	CASSTGEAGANYGYTF
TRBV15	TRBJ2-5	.	CATSRGPGPQETQYF
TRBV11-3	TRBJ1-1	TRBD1	CASRRTGPEEAFF
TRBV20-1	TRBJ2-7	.	CSARDSVGQGGYEQYF
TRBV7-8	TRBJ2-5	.	CASSLLDRPQETQYF
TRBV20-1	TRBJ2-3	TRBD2	CSARPALGRENPTSTDTQYF
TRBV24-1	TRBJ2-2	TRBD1	CATSDRDRGGPGELFF
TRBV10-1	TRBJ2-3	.	CASSGTTTTDTQYF
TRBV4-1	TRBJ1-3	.	CASSQQGYGNTIYF
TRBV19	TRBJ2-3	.	CASSMWQGSTDTQYF
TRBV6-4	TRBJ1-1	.	CASSEGQDHTEAFF
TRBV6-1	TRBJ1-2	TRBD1	CASRTGTGGLGYTF
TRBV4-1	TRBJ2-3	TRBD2	CASSQPGLAGGPGDTQYF